What follows are 11 T cell receptor beta chains derived from one specimen sequenced in a study of glioma-infiltrating T cells. The iRepertoire nested amplicon-rescue multiplex PCR amplified TCR alpha and beta CDR3s from RNA. Using its own MiXCR run on the multiplex PCR reads, TCRdb lists one record per CDR3 protein. The table includes about 140,000 distinct CDR3 sequences, approximately 40% detected once. Input material: glioma tissue, nonneoplastic brain tissue, or PBMCs (not recorded which). All receptors come from a human donor with low-grade glioma or glioblastoma, undergoing nonglioma brain surgery, or in good health (not recorded which).

V usage is TRBV28 and J usage is TRBJ2-3, with 7 bases fitting TRBD1. Germline V lookup: CDR1 MDHEN, CDR2 SYDVKM. The trim removed 7 bases at V and 1 base at J, leaving 5 bases unmatched. CDR3 length: 14 residues. The CDR3 nucleotides are TGTGCCAGCAAGGGTGGACAGGGCACAGATACGCAGTATTTT. It specifies CASKGGQGTDTQYF.

This chain uses TRBV10-3 with TRBJ1-1; 11 bases fit TRBD1. Germline CDR1 ENHRY, CDR2 SYGVKD. There are 17 residues in the CDR3. V lost 6 bases to trimming and J lost 5 bases; unmatched junction nucleotides: 14. The CDR3 DNA is TGTGCCATCAGAATATTCGGACAGGGGGCGACGGGAACTGAAGCTTTCTTT. This translates into CAIRIFGQGATGTEAFF.

The V and J genes are TRBV20-1 and TRBJ2-1; 9 bases are shared with TRBD1. From germline, CDR1 is DFQATT and CDR2 SNEGSKA (reference sequence). Trimming cost V 2 bases and J 7 bases; bases outside gene matches: 12. The CDR3 consists of 16 residues. CDR3 nucleotides: TGCAGTGCTAGATCGGCTTCCGGACAGGGGTTTAATGAGCAGTTCTTC. Amino acid sequence: CSARSASGQGFNEQFF.

This clonotype was counted a few times. This chain links TRBV7-2 with TRBJ2-1; a possible D gene is TRBD1 (5 bases). The length of the CDR3 is 13 residues. Germline CDR1 SGHTA, CDR2 FQGNSA. Trimming took off 5 bases at V and 12 bases at J, with 17 bases between the two ends. CDR3 DNA sequence: TGTGCCAGCAGCGCAATCAGGGCTCCGGGGCAGTTCTTC. Amino acid sequence: CASSAIRAPGQFF.

This clonotype has a handful of counts. The genes are TRBV6-6 and TRBJ1-2, with no clear D. CDR1 and CDR2 (germline): MNHNY, SVGAGI (reference sequence). The CDR3 covers 15 residues. Trimming removed 0 bases at V and 4 bases at J, with 12 bases between. CDR3 residues: CASSYSSLGPYGYTF. CDR3 coding DNA: TGTGCCAGCAGTTACTCGAGTCTTGGGCCCTATGGCTACACCTTC.

This clonotype was detected a few times. V is TRBV28 and J is TRBJ1-1, with 7 bases aligning to TRBD1. V was pared by 6 bases and J by 10 bases, with 11 bases of the junction left unmatched. The CDR3 is made up of 13 amino acids. Germline-derived CDR1 and CDR2 are MDHEN and SYDVKM. The CDR3 sequence: CASRYDRAVGAFF. The CDR3 bases are TGTGCCAGCAGATATGACAGGGCTGTGGGAGCTTTCTTT.

The chain is built from TRBV15 and TRBJ1-1, with D unclear. Germline CDR1 LNHNV, CDR2 YYDKDF (reference sequence). This CDR3 is 13 amino acids long. V gave up 5 bases and J gave up 3 bases, with 10 bases separating them. CDR3 in amino acids: CATSPRPYTEAFF. The CDR3 nucleotides read TGTGCCACCAGCCCCCGCCCATACACTGAAGCTTTCTTT.

Turning to this clonotype: A much larger clone lies one base from this, so it may be a read error. V usage is TRBV6-5 and J usage is TRBJ2-3; 13 bases agree with TRBD2. Germline CDR1 and CDR2: MNHEY and SVGAGI. The CDR3 runs to 16 residues. Trimming took 0 bases from V and 10 from J; bases not matched to a gene: 7. The CDR3 nucleotides are TGTGCCAGCAGTTACTCCACTAGCGGGAGGGATAGGGCGCAGTATTTT. This gives the protein CASSYSTSGRDRAQYF.

V usage is TRBV6-1 and J usage is TRBJ1-3; possible D gene TRBD1, 5 bases. Germline V CDR1 and CDR2: MNHNS, SASEGT. V lost 7 bases and J 2 bases, leaving 15 bases between the germline ends. The CDR3 has 15 residues. The CDR3 coding sequence is TGTGCCAGCACGGGGACGGTTCGAACTGGAAACACCATATATTTT. Its protein product is CASTGTVRTGNTIYF.

The chain recombines TRBV7-2 with TRBJ2-3; no reliable D call. Trimming took off 5 bases at V and 1 base at J, with 10 bases between the two ends. There are 14 residues in the CDR3. Germline-derived CDR1 and CDR2 are SGHTA and FQGNSA. The CDR3: CASSGRSGTDTQYF. The CDR3 DNA follows: TGTGCCAGCAGCGGCCGCTCGGGCACAGATACGCAGTATTTT.

The chain is built from TRBV28 and TRBJ1-2; D is unresolved. Looked up from germline, CDR1 is MDHEN and CDR2 is SYDVKM. The CDR3 spans 11 residues. Between the trimmed V and J ends, which lost 6 bases and 4 bases, there was a span of 6 bases. CDR3 sequence (DNA): TGTGCCAGCAGGGGCCTCTATGGCTACACCTTC. Its protein is CASRGLYGYTF.